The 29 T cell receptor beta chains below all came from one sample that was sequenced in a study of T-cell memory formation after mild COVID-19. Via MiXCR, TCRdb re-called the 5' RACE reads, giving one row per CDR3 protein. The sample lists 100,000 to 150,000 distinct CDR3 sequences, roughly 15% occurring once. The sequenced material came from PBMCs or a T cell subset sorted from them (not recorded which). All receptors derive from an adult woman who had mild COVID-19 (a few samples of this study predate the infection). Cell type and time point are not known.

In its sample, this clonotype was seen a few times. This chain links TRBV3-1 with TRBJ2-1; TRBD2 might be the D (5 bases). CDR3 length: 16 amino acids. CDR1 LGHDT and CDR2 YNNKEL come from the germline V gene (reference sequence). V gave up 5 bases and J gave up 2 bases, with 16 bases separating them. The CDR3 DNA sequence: TGTGCCAGCAGCTCCATGTACGGGCGGGCCTACAATGAGCAGTTCTTC. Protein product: CASSSMYGRAYNEQFF.

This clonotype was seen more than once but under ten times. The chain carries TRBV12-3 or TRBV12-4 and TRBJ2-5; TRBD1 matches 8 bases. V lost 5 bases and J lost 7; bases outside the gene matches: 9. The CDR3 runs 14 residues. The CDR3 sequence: CASSRLTGGGTQYF. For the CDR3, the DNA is TGTGCCAGCAGTCGACTAACAGGGGGAGGGACCCAGTACTTC.

Here the CDR3 DNA reads TGTGCCAGCAGTTTGAACTCGCTAATAAGCACAGATACGCAGTATTTT. It codes for CASSLNSLISTDTQYF. The rearrangement joins TRBV12-3 or TRBV12-4 to TRBJ2-3; D uncertain. V lost 3 bases and J 0 bases, leaving 13 bases between the germline ends. This CDR3 comprises 16 residues.

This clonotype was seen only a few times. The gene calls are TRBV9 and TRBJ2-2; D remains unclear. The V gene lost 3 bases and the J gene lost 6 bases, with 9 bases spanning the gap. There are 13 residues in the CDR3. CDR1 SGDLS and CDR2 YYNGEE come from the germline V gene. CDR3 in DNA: TGTGCCAGCAGCGGGTACAGCCCCGGGGAGCTGTTTTTT. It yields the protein CASSGYSPGELFF.

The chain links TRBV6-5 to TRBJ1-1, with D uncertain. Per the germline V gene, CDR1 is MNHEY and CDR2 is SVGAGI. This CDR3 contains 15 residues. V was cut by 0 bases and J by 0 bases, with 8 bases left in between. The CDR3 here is CASSYSEVMNTEAFF. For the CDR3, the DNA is TGTGCCAGCAGTTACTCGGAAGTCATGAACACTGAAGCTTTCTTT.

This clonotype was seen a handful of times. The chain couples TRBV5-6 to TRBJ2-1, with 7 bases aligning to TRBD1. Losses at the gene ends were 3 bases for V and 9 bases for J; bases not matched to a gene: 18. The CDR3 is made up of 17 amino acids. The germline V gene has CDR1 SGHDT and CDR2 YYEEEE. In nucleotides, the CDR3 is TGTGCCAGCAGCTCGATTGCGCGACAGGGCCGACCTGGTGAGCAGTTCTTC. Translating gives CASSSIARQGRPGEQFF.

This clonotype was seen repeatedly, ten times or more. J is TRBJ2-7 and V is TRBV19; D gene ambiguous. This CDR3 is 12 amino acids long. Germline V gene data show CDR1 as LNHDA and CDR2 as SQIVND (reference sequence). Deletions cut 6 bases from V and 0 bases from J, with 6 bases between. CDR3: CASRAASYEQYF. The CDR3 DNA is TGTGCCAGTAGGGCAGCCTCCTACGAGCAGTACTTC.

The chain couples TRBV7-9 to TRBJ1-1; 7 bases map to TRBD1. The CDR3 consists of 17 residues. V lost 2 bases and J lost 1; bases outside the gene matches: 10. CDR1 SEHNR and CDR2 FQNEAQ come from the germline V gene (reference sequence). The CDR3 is CASSLRGTALSNTEAFF. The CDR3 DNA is TGTGCCAGCAGCTTAAGAGGGACAGCGCTTTCGAACACTGAAGCTTTCTTT.

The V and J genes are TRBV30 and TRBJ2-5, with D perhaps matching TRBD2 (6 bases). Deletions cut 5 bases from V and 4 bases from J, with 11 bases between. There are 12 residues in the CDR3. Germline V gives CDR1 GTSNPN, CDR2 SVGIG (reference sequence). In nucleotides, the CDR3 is TGTGCCTGGCGGAGGGCCGGAGAGACCCAGTACTTC. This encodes CAWRRAGETQYF.

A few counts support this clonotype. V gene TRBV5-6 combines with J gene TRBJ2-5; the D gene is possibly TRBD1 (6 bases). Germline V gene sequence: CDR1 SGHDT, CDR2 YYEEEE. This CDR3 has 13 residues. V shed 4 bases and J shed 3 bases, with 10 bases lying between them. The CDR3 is CASSERTEETQYF. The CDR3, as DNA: TGTGCCAGCAGCGAGCGGACAGAAGAGACCCAGTACTTC.

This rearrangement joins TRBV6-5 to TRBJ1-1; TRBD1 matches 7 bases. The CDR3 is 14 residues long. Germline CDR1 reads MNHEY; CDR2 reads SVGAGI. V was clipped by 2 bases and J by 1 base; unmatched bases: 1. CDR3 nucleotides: TGTGCCAGCAGTTACAGGGGGCGGAACACTGAAGCTTTCTTT. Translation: CASSYRGRNTEAFF.

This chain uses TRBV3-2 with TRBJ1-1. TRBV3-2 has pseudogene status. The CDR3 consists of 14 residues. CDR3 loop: CASSPNGQNTEAFF. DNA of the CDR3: TGTGCCAGCAGCCCCAATGGGCAAAACACTGAAGCTTTCTTT.

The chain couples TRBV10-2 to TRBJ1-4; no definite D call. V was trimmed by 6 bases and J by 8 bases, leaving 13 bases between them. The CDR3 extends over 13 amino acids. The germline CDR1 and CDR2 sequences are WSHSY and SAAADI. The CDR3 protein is CASRPPAEEKLFF. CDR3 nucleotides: TGCGCCAGCAGGCCGCCGGCGGAGGAAAAACTGTTTTTT.

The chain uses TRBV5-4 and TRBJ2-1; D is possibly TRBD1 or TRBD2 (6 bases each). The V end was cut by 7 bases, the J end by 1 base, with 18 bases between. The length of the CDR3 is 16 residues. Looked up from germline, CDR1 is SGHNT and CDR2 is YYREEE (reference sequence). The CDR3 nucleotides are TGTGCCAGCTCCCCCGGGGGCGGGGCGTCCTACAATGAGCAGTTCTTC. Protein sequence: CASSPGGGASYNEQFF.

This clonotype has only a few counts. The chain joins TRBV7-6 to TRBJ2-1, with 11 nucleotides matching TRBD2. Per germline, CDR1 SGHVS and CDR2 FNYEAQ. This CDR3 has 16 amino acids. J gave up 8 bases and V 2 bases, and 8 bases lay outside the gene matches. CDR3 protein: CASSLNGLAGVDEQFF. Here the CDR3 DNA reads TGTGCCAGCAGCTTAAACGGACTAGCGGGTGTCGATGAGCAGTTCTTC.

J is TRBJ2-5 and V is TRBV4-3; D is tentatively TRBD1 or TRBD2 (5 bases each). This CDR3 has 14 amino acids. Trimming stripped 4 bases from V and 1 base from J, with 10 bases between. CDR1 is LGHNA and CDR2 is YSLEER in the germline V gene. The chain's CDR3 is CASSPFGTQETQYF. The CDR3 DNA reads TGCGCCAGCAGCCCCTTCGGGACCCAAGAGACCCAGTACTTC.

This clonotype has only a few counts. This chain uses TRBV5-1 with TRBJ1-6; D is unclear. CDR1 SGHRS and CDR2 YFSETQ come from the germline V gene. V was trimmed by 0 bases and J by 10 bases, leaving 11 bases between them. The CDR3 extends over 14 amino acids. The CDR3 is CASSLESGYSPLHF. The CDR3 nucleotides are TGCGCCAGCAGCTTGGAATCTGGGTACTCACCCCTCCACTTT.

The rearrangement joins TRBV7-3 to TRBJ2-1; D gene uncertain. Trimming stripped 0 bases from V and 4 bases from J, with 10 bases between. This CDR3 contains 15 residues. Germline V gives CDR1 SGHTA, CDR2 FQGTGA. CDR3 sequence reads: CASSLTGRDYNEQFF. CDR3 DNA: TGTGCCAGCAGCTTAACGGGTAGAGATTACAATGAGCAGTTCTTC.

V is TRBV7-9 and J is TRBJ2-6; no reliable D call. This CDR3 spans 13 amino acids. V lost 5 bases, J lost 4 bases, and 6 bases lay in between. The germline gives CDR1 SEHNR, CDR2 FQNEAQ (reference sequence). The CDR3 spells CASSALGANVLTF. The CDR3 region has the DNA TGTGCCAGCAGCGCTCTGGGGGCCAACGTCCTGACTTTC.

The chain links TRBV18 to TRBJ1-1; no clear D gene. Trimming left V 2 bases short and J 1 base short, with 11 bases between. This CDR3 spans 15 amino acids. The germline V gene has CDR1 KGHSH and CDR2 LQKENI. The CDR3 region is CASSPAGSQNTEAFF. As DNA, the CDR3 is TGTGCCAGCTCACCAGCTGGCAGCCAGAACACTGAAGCTTTCTTT.

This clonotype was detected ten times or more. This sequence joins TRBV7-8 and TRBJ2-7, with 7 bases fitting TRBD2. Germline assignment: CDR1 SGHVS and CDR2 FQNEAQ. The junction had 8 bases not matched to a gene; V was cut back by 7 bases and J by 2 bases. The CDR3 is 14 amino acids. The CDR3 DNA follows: TGTGCCAGCACAAGCGGGCGGGAGCCCTACGAGCAGTACTTC. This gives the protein CASTSGREPYEQYF.

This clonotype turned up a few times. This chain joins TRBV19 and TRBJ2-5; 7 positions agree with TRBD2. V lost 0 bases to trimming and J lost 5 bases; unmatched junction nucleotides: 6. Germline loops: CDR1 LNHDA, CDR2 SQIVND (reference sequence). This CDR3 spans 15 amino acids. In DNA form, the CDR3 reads TGTGCCAGTAGTATAGACGGCGGGAGAACTGAGACCCAGTACTTC. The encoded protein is CASSIDGGRTETQYF.

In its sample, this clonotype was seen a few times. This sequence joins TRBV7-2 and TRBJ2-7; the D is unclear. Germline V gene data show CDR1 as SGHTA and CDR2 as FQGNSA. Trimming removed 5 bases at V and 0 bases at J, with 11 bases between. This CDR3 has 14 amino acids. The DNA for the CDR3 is TGTGCCAGCAGCGCGGCAGGTATCTCCTACGAGCAGTACTTC. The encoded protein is CASSAAGISYEQYF.

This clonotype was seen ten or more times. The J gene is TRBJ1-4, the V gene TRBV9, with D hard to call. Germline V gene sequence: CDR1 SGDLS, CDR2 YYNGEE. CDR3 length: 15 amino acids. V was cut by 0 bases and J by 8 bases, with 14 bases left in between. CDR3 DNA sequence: TGTGCCAGCAGCGTAGGAGGGATAAAGGGCGAAAAACTGTTTTTT. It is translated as CASSVGGIKGEKLFF.

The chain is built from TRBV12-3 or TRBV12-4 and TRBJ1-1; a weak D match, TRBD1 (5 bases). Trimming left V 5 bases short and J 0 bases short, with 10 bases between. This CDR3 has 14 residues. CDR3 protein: CASSGGVVNTEAFF. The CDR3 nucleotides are TGTGCCAGCAGTGGAGGGGTCGTGAACACTGAAGCTTTCTTT.

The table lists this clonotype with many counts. This chain's CDR3 is CASSLVRGRPYNEQFF. In DNA, the CDR3 is TGTGCCAGCAGCTTAGTCAGGGGGCGGCCTTACAATGAGCAGTTCTTC. This chain uses TRBV7-8 with TRBJ2-1, with 8 bases lining up with TRBD1. The CDR3 length is 16 residues. The germline V gene has CDR1 SGHVS and CDR2 FQNEAQ. V was pared by 1 base and J by 4 bases, with 6 bases of the junction left unmatched.

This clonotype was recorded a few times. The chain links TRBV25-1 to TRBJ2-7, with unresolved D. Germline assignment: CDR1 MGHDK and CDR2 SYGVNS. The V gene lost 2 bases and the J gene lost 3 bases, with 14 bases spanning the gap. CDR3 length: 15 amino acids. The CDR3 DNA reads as TGTGCCAGCAGTGAACTCCTAGGGCAGCACTACGAGCAGTACTTC. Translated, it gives CASSELLGQHYEQYF.

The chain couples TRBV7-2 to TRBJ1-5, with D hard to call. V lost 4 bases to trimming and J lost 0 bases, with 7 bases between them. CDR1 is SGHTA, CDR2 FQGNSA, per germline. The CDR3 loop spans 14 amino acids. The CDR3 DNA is TGTGCCAGCAGCTCACAACATAGCAATCAGCCCCAGCATTTT. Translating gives CASSSQHSNQPQHF.

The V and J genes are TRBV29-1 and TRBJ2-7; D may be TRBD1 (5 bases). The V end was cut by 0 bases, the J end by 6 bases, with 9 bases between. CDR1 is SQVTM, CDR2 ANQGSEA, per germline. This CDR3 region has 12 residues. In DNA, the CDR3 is TGCAGCGTTGAAGAAGAAGGGGCCGAGCAGTACTTC. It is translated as CSVEEEGAEQYF.